Below, one TCR beta chain is given with its context. The entry originates in a study of blood T cell repertoires in COVID-19. The overall study: There were acute and convalescent COVID-19 samples, and they came from the United States, Italy and Spain.

The CDR3 is 14 amino acids. Germline V gene sequence: CDR1 MDHEN, CDR2 SYDVKM. V was pared by 9 bases and J by 11 bases, with 22 bases between. Study processing details: Amplification of reference gene primers provided the estimated nucleated cell counts. Generated by immunoSEQ multiplex PCR, the TCRdb table keeps only in-frame clones and is missing some. For V, J and clone size, that table is used; D and trimming come from the DNA. The sample has under 200,000 clones, roughly 85% seen once. J is TRBJ1-4 and V is TRBV28; possible D gene TRBD1, 5 bases. The TCR comes from a woman in her seventies in a cohort exposed to, infected with or recovered from COVID-19 (not recorded which). Sequenced sample: PBMCs or T cells enriched from blood (not recorded which). This chain's CDR3 is CASQTSGGGRKLFF. The CDR3 nucleotides read TGTGCCAGTCAAACCTCTGGGGGGGGTAGGAAACTGTTTTTT.